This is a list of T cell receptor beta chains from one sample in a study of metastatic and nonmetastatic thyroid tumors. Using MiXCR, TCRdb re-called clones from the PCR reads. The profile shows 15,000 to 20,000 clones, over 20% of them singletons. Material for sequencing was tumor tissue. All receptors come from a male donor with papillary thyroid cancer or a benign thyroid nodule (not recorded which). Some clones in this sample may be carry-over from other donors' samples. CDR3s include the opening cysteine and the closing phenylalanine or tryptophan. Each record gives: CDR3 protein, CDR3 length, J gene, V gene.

CASSYSKYGTGGHNEQFF | 18 | TRBJ2-1 | TRBV6-2/TRBV6-3
CASSFGDSANEQFF | 14 | TRBJ2-1 | TRBV6-4
CAWRGPLGLAFF | 12 | TRBJ1-1 | TRBV30
CASSPTSGANVLTF | 14 | TRBJ2-6 | TRBV3-1
CASSTPGATEQFF | 13 | TRBJ2-1 | TRBV4-3
CASRGDRGSREQYF | 14 | TRBJ2-7 | TRBV6-1
CTSSPLASGRVSGGELFF | 18 | TRBJ2-2 | TRBV18
CASSMLVRVHTGELFF | 16 | TRBJ2-2 | TRBV19
CASSQGPGASYEQYF | 15 | TRBJ2-7 | TRBV4-1
CSAASTRGSYKEQFF | 15 | TRBJ2-1 | TRBV20-1
CASGPPGLAATDTQYF | 16 | TRBJ2-3 | TRBV11-2
CSARVVAGWGELFF | 14 | TRBJ2-2 | TRBV20-1
CASSQEAQDYYGYTF | 15 | TRBJ1-2 | TRBV4-3
CASSASGTAKLTYEQYF | 17 | TRBJ2-7 | TRBV5-1
CASSRPDLRGYTF | 13 | TRBJ1-2 | TRBV6-2/TRBV6-3
CSAPAVPNFNEQFF | 14 | TRBJ2-1 | TRBV20-1
CASSYRLYDEQFF | 13 | TRBJ2-1 | TRBV6-2/TRBV6-3
CASSYRGGTNEQFF | 14 | TRBJ2-1 | TRBV6-2/TRBV6-3
CAWSVWGTGEPFF | 13 | TRBJ2-2 | TRBV30
CASSGGTGGYEQYF | 14 | TRBJ2-7 | TRBV5-5
CASSQALKPTNEKLFF | 16 | TRBJ1-4 | TRBV11-2
CASSLRQGQPRHF | 13 | TRBJ1-5 | TRBV7-2
CSARETAALGPQHF | 14 | TRBJ1-5 | TRBV20-1
CASSTPGPGNTEAFF | 15 | TRBJ1-1 | TRBV28
CASSQLGRGGNEKLFF | 16 | TRBJ1-4 | TRBV4-1
CASSLRPGTSYGYTF | 15 | TRBJ1-2 | TRBV5-1
CASSERAGAHTDTQYF | 16 | TRBJ2-3 | TRBV11-2
CASSYTGLAGGDDEQFF | 17 | TRBJ2-1 | TRBV6-5
CASSLAGVSYELYF | 14 | TRBJ2-7 | TRBV5-1
CASSLGGGGSYNEQFF | 16 | TRBJ2-1 | TRBV11-2
CSSSPGWDRVHEQYF | 15 | TRBJ2-7 | TRBV19
CASSLEVTTEAFF | 13 | TRBJ1-1 | TRBV5-1
CASSLLTEQYF | 11 | TRBJ2-7 | TRBV5-6